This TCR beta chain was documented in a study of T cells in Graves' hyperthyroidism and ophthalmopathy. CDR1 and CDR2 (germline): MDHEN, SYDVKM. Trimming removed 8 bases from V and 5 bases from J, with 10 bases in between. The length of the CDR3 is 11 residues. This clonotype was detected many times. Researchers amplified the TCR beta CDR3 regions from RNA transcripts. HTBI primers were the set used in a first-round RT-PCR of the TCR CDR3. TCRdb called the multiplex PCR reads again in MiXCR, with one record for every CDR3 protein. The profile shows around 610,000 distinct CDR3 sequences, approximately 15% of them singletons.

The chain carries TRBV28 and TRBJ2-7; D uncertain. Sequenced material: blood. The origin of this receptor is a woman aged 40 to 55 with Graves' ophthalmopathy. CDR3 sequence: CASGVYDEQYF. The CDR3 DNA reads TGTGCCAGCGGGGTTTACGACGAGCAGTACTTC.